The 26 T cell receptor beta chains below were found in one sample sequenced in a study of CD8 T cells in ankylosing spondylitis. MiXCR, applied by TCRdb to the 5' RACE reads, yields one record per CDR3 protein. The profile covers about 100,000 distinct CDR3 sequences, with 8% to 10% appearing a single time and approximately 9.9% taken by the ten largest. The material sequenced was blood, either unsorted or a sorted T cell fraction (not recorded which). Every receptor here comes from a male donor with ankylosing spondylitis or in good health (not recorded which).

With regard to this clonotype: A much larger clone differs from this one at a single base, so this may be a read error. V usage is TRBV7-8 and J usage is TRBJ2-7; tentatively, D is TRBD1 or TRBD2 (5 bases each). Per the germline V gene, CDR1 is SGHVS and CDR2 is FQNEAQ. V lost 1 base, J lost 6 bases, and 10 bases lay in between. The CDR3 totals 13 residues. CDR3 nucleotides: TGTGCCAGCAGCTTAGAAGCGAGGGGCGAGCAGTACTTC. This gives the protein CASSLEARGEQYF.

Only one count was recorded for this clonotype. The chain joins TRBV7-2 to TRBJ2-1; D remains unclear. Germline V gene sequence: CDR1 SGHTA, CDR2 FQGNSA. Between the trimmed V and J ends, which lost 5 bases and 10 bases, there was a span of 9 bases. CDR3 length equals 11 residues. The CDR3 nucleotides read TGTGCCAGCAGCCCCTTTTCCGAGCAGTTCTTC. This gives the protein CASSPFSEQFF.

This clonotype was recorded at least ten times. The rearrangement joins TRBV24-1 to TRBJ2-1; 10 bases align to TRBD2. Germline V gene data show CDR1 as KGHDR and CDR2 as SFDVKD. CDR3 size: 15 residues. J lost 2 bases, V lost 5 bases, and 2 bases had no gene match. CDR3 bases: TGTGCCACCAGTGGGAGCGGGAGGGCCTACAATGAGCAGTTCTTC. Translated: CATSGSGRAYNEQFF.

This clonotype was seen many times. CDR3 loop: CASSLLWTQETQYF. The CDR3 nucleotides read TGTGCCAGCAGCTTGCTGTGGACCCAAGAGACCCAGTACTTC. The chain carries TRBV7-2 and TRBJ2-5; no clear D gene. The CDR3 runs 14 residues. Between the trimmed V and J ends, which lost 3 bases and 1 base, there was a span of 9 bases. Germline V gene lookup returns CDR1 SGHTA and CDR2 FQGNSA.

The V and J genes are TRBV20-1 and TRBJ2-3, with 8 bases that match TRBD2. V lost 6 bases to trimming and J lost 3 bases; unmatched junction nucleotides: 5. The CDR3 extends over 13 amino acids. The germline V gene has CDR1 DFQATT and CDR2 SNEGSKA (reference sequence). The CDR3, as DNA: TGCAGTGCGTACGGGGGGGGTACAGATACGCAGTATTTT. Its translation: CSAYGGGTDTQYF.

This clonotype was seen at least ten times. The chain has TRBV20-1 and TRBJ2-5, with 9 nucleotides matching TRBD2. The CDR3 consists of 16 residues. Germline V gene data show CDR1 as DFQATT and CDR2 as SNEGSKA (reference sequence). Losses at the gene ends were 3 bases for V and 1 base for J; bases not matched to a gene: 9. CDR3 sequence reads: CSASRLREGLQETQYF. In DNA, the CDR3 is TGCAGTGCTAGTCGTTTGCGGGAGGGGCTCCAAGAGACCCAGTACTTC.

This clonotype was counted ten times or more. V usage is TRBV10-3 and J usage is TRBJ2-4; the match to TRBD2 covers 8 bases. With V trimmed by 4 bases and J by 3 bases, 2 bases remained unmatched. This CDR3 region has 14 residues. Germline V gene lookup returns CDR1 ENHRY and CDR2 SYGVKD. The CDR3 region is CAISAGGVKNIQYF. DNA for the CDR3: TGTGCCATCAGTGCCGGGGGGGTCAAAAACATTCAGTACTTC.

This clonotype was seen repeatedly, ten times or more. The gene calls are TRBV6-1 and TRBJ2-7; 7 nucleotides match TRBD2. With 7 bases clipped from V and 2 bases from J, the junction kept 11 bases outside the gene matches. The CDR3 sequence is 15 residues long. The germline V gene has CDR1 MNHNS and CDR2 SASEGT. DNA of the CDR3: TGTGCCAGCACCGAAGCTAGCGGTCCTGCCTACGAGCAGTACTTC. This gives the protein CASTEASGPAYEQYF.

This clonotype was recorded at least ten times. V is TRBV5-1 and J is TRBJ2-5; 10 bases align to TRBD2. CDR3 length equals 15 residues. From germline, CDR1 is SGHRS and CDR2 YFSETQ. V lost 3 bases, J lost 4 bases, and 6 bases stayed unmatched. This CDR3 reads CASSWGTSDRETQYF. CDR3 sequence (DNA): TGCGCCAGCAGCTGGGGGACTAGCGACAGAGAGACCCAGTACTTC.

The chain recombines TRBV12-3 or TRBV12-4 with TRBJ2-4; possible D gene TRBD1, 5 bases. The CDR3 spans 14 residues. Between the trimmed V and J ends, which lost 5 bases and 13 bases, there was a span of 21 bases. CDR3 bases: TGTGCCAGCAGTCCACCGAGAGACAGAGCGCCACAGTACTTC. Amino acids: CASSPPRDRAPQYF.

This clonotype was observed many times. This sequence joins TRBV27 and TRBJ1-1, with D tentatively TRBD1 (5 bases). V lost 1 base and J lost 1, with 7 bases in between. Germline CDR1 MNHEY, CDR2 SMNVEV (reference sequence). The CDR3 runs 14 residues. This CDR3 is CASSLLGTNTEAFF. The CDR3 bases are TGTGCCAGCAGTTTATTGGGGACGAACACTGAAGCTTTCTTT.

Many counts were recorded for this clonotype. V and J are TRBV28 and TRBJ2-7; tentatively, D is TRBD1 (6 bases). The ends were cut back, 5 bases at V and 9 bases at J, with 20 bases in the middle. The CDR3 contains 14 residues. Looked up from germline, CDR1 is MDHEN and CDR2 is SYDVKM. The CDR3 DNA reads TGTGCCAGCAGTCTACAGGGTGTGGAGGTCGGGCAGTACTTC. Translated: CASSLQGVEVGQYF.

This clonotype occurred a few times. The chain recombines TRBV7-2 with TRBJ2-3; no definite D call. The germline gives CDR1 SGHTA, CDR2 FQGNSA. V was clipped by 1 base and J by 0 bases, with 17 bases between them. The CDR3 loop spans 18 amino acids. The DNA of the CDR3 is TGTGCCAGCAGCTTAGGGCGGACCATGTGGATTAGCACAGATACGCAGTATTTT. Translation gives CASSLGRTMWISTDTQYF. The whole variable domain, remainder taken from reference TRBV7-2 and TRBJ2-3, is GAGVSQSPSNKVTEKGKDVELRCDPISGHTALYWYRQSLGQGLEFLIYFQGNSAPDKSGLPSDRFSAERTGGSVSTLTIQRTQQEDSAVYLCASSLGRTMWISTDTQYFGPGTRLTVL.

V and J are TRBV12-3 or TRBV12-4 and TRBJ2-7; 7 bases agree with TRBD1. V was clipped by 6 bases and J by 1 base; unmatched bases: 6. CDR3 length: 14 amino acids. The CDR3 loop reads CASSSVQGSYEQYF. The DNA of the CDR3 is TGTGCCAGCAGCTCTGTACAGGGGTCCTACGAGCAGTACTTC.

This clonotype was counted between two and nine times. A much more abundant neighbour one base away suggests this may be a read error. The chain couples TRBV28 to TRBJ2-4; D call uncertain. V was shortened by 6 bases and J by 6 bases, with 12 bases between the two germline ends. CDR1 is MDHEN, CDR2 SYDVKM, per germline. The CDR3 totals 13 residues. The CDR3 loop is CASSPWVLNIQYF. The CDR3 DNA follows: TGTGCCAGCAGCCCTTGGGTACTAAACATTCAGTACTTC.

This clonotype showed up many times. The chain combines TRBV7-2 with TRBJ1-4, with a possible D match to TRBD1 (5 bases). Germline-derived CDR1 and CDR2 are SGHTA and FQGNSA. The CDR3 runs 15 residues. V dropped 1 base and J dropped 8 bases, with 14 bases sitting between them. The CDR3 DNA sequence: TGTGCCAGCAGCTTAGAGGCAGGGTTGATCGAAAAACTGTTTTTT. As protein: CASSLEAGLIEKLFF.

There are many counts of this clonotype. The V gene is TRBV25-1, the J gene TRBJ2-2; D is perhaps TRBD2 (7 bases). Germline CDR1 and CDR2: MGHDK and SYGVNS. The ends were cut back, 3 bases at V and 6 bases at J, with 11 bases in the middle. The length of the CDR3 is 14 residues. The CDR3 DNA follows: TGTGCCAGCAGTGAGGGGGGGCGAGCCGGGGAGCTGTTTTTT. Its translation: CASSEGGRAGELFF. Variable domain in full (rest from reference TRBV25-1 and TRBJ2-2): EADIYQTPRYLVIGTGKKITLECSQTMGHDKMYWYQQDPGMELHLIHYSYGVNSTEKGDLSSESTVSRIRTEHFPLTLESARPSHTSQYLCASSEGGRAGELFFGEGSRLTVL.

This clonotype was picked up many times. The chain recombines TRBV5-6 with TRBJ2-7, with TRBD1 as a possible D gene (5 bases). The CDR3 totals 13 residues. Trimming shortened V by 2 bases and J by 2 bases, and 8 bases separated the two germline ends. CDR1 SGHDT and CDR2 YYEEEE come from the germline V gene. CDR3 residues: CASSLQVTYEQYF. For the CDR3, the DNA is TGTGCCAGCAGCTTACAGGTAACCTACGAGCAGTACTTC.

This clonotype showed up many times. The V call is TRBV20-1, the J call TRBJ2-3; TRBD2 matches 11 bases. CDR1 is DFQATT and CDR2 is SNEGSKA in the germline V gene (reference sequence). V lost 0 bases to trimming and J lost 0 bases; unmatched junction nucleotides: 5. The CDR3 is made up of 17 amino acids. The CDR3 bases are TGCAGTGCTAGAGAAACTAGCGGGAGCCTAAGCACAGATACGCAGTATTTT. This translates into CSARETSGSLSTDTQYF.

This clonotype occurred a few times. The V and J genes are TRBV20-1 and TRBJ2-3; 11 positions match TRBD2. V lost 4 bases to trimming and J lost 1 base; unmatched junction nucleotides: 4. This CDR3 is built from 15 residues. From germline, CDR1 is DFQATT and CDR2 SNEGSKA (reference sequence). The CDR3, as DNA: TGCAGTGCTACAAAACTAGCGGGGGGCACAGATACGCAGTATTTT. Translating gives CSATKLAGGTDTQYF.

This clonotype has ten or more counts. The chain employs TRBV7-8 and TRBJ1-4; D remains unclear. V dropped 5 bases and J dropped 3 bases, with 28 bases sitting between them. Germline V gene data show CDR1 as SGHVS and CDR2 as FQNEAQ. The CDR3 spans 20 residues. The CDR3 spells CASSPRRGGLRRSANEKLFF. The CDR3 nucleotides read TGTGCCAGCAGCCCAAGACGCGGAGGGCTCCGGCGGTCGGCTAATGAAAAACTGTTTTTT. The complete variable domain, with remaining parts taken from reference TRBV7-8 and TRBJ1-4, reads GAGVSQSPRYKVAKRGQDVALRCDPISGHVSLFWYQQALGQGPEFLTYFQNEAQLDKSGLPSDRFFAERPEGSVSTLKIQRTQQEDSAVYLCASSPRRGGLRRSANEKLFFGSGTQLSVL.

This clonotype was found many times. The CDR3 DNA reads TGCAGTGCTCGCCGGGACTACCTGTTCAATGAGCAGTTCTTC. This codes for CSARRDYLFNEQFF. The V and J genes are TRBV20-1 and TRBJ2-1; 7 nucleotides align to TRBD2. With V trimmed by 5 bases and J by 6 bases, 10 bases remained unmatched. CDR1 is DFQATT and CDR2 is SNEGSKA in the germline V gene (reference sequence). CDR3 size: 14 residues.

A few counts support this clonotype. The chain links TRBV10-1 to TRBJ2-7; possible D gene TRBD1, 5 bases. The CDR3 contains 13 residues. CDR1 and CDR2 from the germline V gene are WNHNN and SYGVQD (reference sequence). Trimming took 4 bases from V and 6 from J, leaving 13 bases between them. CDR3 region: CASSALRDREQYF. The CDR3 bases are TGCGCCAGCAGTGCCCTCAGGGATCGCGAGCAGTACTTC.

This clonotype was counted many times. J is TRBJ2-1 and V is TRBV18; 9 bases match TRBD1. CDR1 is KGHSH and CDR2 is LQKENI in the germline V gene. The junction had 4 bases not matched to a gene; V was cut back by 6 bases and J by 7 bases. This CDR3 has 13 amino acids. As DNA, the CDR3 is TGTGCCAGCTCCAGGGACAGGGCAAATGAGCAGTTCTTC. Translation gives CASSRDRANEQFF.

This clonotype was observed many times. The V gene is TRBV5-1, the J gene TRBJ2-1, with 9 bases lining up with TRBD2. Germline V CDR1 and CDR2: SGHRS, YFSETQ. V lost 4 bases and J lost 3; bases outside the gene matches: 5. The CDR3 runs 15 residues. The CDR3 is CASSHSGSLYNEQFF. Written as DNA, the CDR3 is TGCGCCAGCAGCCATAGCGGGAGTCTCTACAATGAGCAGTTCTTC.

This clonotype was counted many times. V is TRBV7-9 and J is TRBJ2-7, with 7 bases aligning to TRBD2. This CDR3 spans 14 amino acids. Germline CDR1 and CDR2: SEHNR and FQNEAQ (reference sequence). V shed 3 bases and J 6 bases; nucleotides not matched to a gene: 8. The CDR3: CASSLVRGSGEQYF. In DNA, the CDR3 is TGTGCCAGCAGCTTGGTGCGGGGGTCTGGCGAGCAGTACTTC.